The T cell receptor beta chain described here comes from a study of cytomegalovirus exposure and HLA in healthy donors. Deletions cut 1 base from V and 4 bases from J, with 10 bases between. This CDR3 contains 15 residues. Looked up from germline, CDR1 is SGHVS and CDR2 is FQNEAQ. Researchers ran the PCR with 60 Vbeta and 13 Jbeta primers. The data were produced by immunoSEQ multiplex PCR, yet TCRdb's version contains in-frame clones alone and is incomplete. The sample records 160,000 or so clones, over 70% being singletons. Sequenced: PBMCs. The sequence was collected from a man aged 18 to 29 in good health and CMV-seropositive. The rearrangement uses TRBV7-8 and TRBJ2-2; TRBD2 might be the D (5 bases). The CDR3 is CASSLGTLGTGELFF. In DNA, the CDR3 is TGTGCCAGCAGCTTAGGGACTTTGGGCACCGGGGAGCTGTTTTTT.